A few counts support the clone carrying this T cell receptor beta chain. This table comes from immunoSEQ multiplex PCR, and its TCRdb copy is limited to in-frame clones, with some not included. The data hold about 190,000 clones, with approximately 79% observed a single time. This sample was taken from a study of blood T cell repertoires in COVID-19. The sequence was obtained from a woman aged 45 to 65 with acute or convalescent COVID-19. Input material: peripheral blood.

The CDR3 region is CAISESTGGGGKQYF. For the CDR3, the DNA is TGTGCCATCAGTGAGTCCACAGGGGGAGGCGGGAAGCAGTACTTC. The chain employs TRBV10-3 and TRBJ2-7, with TRBD1 matching 8 bases. CDR1 and CDR2 from the germline V gene are ENHRY and SYGVKD. Trimming at V came to 0 bases and at J to 8 bases, leaving 9 bases not matched to a gene. The CDR3 extends over 15 amino acids.